One sample yielded the 21 T cell receptor beta chains listed below, sequenced in a study of stem cell transplantation in POMP-related autoinflammatory disease. The table came from immunoSEQ multiplex PCR; TCRdb's copy has only in-frame clones and leaves some out. The sample shows more than 9,000 clones, around 79% of them seen only once. Source: CD4+ T cells from PBMCs, taken after stem cell transplantation. All receptors come from a human patient with POMP-related autoinflammation and immune dysregulation (PRAID). Part of the T cell pool may stem from the graft donor.

The chain carries TRBV11-1 and TRBJ2-7; weak D call: TRBD1 (6 bases). The CDR3 loop spans 16 amino acids. Trimming stripped 2 bases from V and 1 base from J, with 15 bases between. Looked up from germline, CDR1 is SGHAT and CDR2 is FQDESV (reference sequence). CDR3 amino acids: CASSLSPRGISYEQYF. In DNA, the CDR3 is TGTGCCAGCAGCTTAAGTCCCAGGGGTATATCCTACGAGCAGTACTTC.

The chain recombines TRBV29-1 with TRBJ2-1, with 9 nucleotides matching TRBD1. J gave up 10 bases and V 2 bases, and 3 bases lay outside the gene matches. The CDR3 is made up of 12 amino acids. The germline V gene has CDR1 SQVTM and CDR2 ANQGSEA. The CDR3 DNA reads as TGCAGCGTTGAAAGGACAGGGGACGAGCAGTTCTTC. It yields the protein CSVERTGDEQFF.

The rearrangement joins TRBV29-1 to TRBJ2-7, with 8 nucleotides matching TRBD1. J was trimmed by 0 bases and V by 4 bases; bases with no gene match: 5. The CDR3 spans 14 residues. Germline CDR1 reads SQVTM; CDR2 reads ANQGSEA. CDR3 in amino acids: CSVASTGDSYEQYF. CDR3 nucleotide sequence: TGCAGCGTTGCCTCGACAGGGGACTCCTACGAGCAGTACTTC.

V gene TRBV12-3 or TRBV12-4 combines with J gene TRBJ1-2; weak D call: TRBD1 (6 bases). CDR3 length equals 12 residues. The V and J ends lost 5 bases and 6 bases respectively, with 10 bases between them. As DNA, the CDR3 is TGTGCCAGCAGTAGGACAGCCGATGGCTACACCTTC. Translated, it gives CASSRTADGYTF.

The V gene is TRBV6-5, the J gene TRBJ2-3; TRBD2 agrees at 9 bases. The CDR3 spans 15 residues. V shed 0 bases and J 7 bases; nucleotides not matched to a gene: 5. In germline, CDR1 is MNHEY, CDR2 SVGAGI. Here the CDR3 reads CASSYSLAGGNTQYF. For the CDR3, the DNA is TGTGCCAGCAGTTACTCGCTGGCGGGGGGGAATACGCAGTATTTT.

The chain couples TRBV3-1 (or the pseudogene TRBV3-2) to TRBJ2-5; tentatively, D is TRBD1 (6 bases). Trimming shortened V by 4 bases and J by 2 bases, and 8 bases separated the two germline ends. This CDR3 contains 13 residues. Germline V gene lookup returns CDR1 LGHDT and CDR2 YNNKEL (reference sequence). The CDR3 sequence: CASSRQGQETQYF. CDR3 coding DNA: TGTGCCAGCAGCCGTCAGGGGCAAGAGACCCAGTACTTC.

This clone was seen just once. V gene TRBV10-3 combines with J gene TRBJ2-5, with D possibly TRBD1 on 6 matching bases. Trimming removed 6 bases from V and 1 base from J, with 9 bases in between. CDR1 ENHRY and CDR2 SYGVKD come from the germline V gene. The CDR3 is 13 residues long. The CDR3: CAIRYRVQETQYF. The DNA of the CDR3 is TGTGCCATCAGGTACAGGGTCCAAGAGACCCAGTACTTC.

The genes are TRBV28 and TRBJ1-5; D is possibly TRBD1 (5 bases). The CDR3 is made up of 17 amino acids. Trimming took off 3 bases at V and 2 bases at J, with 17 bases between the two ends. From germline, CDR1 is MDHEN and CDR2 SYDVKM. CDR3 region: CASSLRVRAQGNQPQHF. Written as DNA, the CDR3 is TGTGCCAGCAGTTTGCGAGTCAGGGCTCAGGGCAATCAGCCCCAGCATTTT.

The chain links TRBV12-5 to TRBJ2-7; D ambiguous. Germline loops: CDR1 LGHNT, CDR2 FRNRAP. There are 11 residues in the CDR3. V shed 6 bases and J shed 6 bases, with 9 bases lying between them. The CDR3 loop is CASGPGLEQYF. The CDR3 DNA reads as TGTGCTAGTGGCCCAGGTCTCGAGCAGTACTTC.

V usage is TRBV7-2 and J usage is TRBJ1-1; TRBD1 might be the D (6 bases). V was cut by 5 bases and J by 4 bases, with 14 bases left in between. The CDR3 contains 14 residues. Germline-derived CDR1 and CDR2 are SGHTA and FQGNSA. CDR3 region: CASSPHQGSTEAFF. CDR3 in DNA: TGTGCCAGCAGCCCCCATCAGGGGAGCACTGAAGCTTTCTTT.

This clone was counted between two and nine times. The chain carries TRBV19 and TRBJ1-2, with TRBD1 matching 8 bases. V lost 7 bases and J lost 4; bases outside the gene matches: 8. Germline V lookup: CDR1 LNHDA, CDR2 SQIVND (reference sequence). The CDR3 runs 14 residues. The CDR3 loop reads CASTLAGTGYGYTF. The CDR3 nucleotides read TGTGCCAGTACCCTAGCAGGGACAGGCTATGGCTACACCTTC.

V is TRBV10-1 and J is TRBJ1-1; D is possibly TRBD1 (6 bases). The CDR3 contains 13 residues. V was clipped by 4 bases and J by 4 bases, with 10 bases between them. CDR1 and CDR2 (germline): WNHNN, SYGVQD (reference sequence). The CDR3 spells CASSVSRGTEAFF. CDR3 in DNA: TGCGCCAGCAGTGTAAGCAGGGGCACTGAAGCTTTCTTT.

The V call is TRBV30, the J call TRBJ2-6; unclear D gene. Trimming pared 3 bases from V and 0 bases from J, leaving 9 bases between. CDR1 is GTSNPN and CDR2 is SVGIG in the germline V gene (reference sequence). This CDR3 has 15 amino acids. The CDR3 DNA is TGTGCCTGGAGACAGCCACACTCTGGGGCCAACGTCCTGACTTTC. It translates to CAWRQPHSGANVLTF. The variable domain in full, with the rest retrieved from reference TRBV30 and TRBJ2-6, is SQTIHQWPATLVQPVGSPLSLECTVEGTSNPNLYWYRQAAGRGLQLLFYSVGIGQISSEVPQNLSASRPQDRQFILSSKKLLLSDSGFYLCAWRQPHSGANVLTFGAGSRLTVL.

This chain connects TRBV6-5 to TRBJ2-1; a possible D gene is TRBD2 (5 bases). V was pared by 4 bases and J by 4 bases, with 14 bases between. Germline loops: CDR1 MNHEY, CDR2 SVGAGI. The CDR3 loop spans 15 amino acids. This chain's CDR3 is CASSSGLSAYNEQFF. In DNA, the CDR3 is TGTGCCAGCAGTTCTGGACTCAGCGCTTACAATGAGCAGTTCTTC.

This sequence joins TRBV5-1 and TRBJ2-7; a weak D match, TRBD1 (6 bases). From germline, CDR1 is SGHRS and CDR2 YFSETQ. Trimming pared 0 bases from V and 0 bases from J, leaving 22 bases between. The CDR3 runs to 19 residues. The CDR3: CASSLAAGLIWTASYEQYF. The CDR3 DNA reads TGCGCCAGCAGCTTGGCCGCGGGTTTAATCTGGACAGCCTCCTACGAGCAGTACTTC.

The gene calls are TRBV18 and TRBJ1-4; no reliable D call. Looked up from germline, CDR1 is KGHSH and CDR2 is LQKENI. This CDR3 contains 14 residues. Trimming left V 0 bases short and J 7 bases short, with 9 bases between. Here the CDR3 reads CASSPPGEGEKLFF. As DNA, the CDR3 is TGTGCCAGCTCACCACCGGGAGAAGGTGAAAAACTGTTTTTT.

The chain has TRBV24-1 and TRBJ2-5, with 7 bases matching TRBD1. The V gene's germline CDR1 is KGHDR and CDR2 SFDVKD. V shed 3 bases and J 0 bases; nucleotides not matched to a gene: 3. The CDR3 contains 15 residues. CDR3 DNA sequence: TGTGCCACCAGTGATGGGACAGCGTACCAAGAGACCCAGTACTTC. Encoded protein: CATSDGTAYQETQYF.

The V gene is TRBV7-3, the J gene TRBJ2-2; 7 nucleotides align to TRBD1. In germline, CDR1 is SGHTA, CDR2 FQGTGA. V trimming: 5 bases; J trimming: 6 bases; junction bases outside the gene matches: 6. The CDR3 consists of 14 residues. The CDR3 here is CASSRQGEPGELFF. The CDR3 nucleotides are TGTGCCAGCAGCCGGCAGGGGGAGCCCGGGGAGCTGTTTTTT.

The V gene is TRBV9, the J gene TRBJ2-3; 10 positions agree with TRBD2. V shed 4 bases, J shed 3 bases, and the junction held 2 bases outside the gene matches. Germline lookup yields CDR1 SGDLS and CDR2 YYNGEE. The CDR3 is 14 amino acids. This chain's CDR3 is CASSKREGTDTQYF. For the CDR3, the DNA is TGTGCCAGCAGCAAGCGGGAGGGGACAGATACGCAGTATTTT.

The chain carries TRBV5-1 and TRBJ2-1; TRBD1 might be the D (5 bases). The CDR3 has 14 residues. V was trimmed by 0 bases and J by 4 bases, leaving 8 bases between them. Germline lookup yields CDR1 SGHRS and CDR2 YFSETQ. CDR3 amino acids: CASSLASGYNEQFF. The CDR3 DNA reads TGCGCCAGCAGCTTGGCGTCAGGGTACAATGAGCAGTTCTTC.

The V call is TRBV7-9, the J call TRBJ1-1; 9 bases are shared with TRBD1. Germline CDR1 and CDR2: SEHNR and FQNEAQ (reference sequence). V gave up 5 bases and J gave up 7 bases; unmatched junction bases: 8. The CDR3 has 14 amino acids. CDR3 coding DNA: TGTGCCAGCAGCGGGTGGACAGGGGACGATGAAGCTTTCTTT. It encodes CASSGWTGDDEAFF.